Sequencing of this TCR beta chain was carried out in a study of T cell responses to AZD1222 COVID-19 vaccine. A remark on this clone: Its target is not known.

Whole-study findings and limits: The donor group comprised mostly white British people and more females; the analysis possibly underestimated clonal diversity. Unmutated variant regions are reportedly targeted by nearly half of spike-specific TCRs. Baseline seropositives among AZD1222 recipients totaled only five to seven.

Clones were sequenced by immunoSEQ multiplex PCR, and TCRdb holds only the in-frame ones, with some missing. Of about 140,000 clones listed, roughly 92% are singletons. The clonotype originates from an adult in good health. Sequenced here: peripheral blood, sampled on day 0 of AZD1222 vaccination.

CDR3 protein: CASSPRTSGYEQYF. CDR3 nucleotides: TGTGCCAGCAGTCCAAGGACTAGCGGCTACGAGCAGTACTTC. V and J are TRBV28 and TRBJ2-7, with 10 bases fitting TRBD2. Germline lookup yields CDR1 MDHEN and CDR2 SYDVKM. The CDR3 totals 14 residues. Unmatched junction bases numbered 4, after V lost 5 bases and J lost 3 bases.